This T cell receptor beta chain comes out of a study of identical twins. Findings of the study overall: The same donors were not followed; conclusions instead depended on cross-sectional statistical analysis. Among out-of-frame alpha sequences shared by twins, low generation probability occurred in excess.

There are many counts of this clonotype. Its target is not known. A universal primer site arose from template switching, and cDNA bore unique molecular identifiers. TCRdb reprocessed the 5' RACE reads via MiXCR and lists one record per CDR3 protein. This table holds 400,000 or so distinct CDR3 sequences, roughly 9% found once. This CDR3 has 13 amino acids. The V gene end was trimmed by 7 bases and the J gene end by 6 bases; junction bases not matched to a gene: 8. Germline V CDR1 and CDR2: SQVTM, ANQGSEA. The sequencing sample was made of naive T cells sorted from blood. The sequence was obtained from a woman between 45 and 65 years old in good health. The rearrangement links TRBV29-1 to TRBJ2-5, with TRBD1 identical over 10 bases. CDR3 loop: CSAGGQGLKTQYF. CDR3 in DNA: TGCAGCGCCGGGGGACAGGGGTTGAAGACCCAGTACTTC.